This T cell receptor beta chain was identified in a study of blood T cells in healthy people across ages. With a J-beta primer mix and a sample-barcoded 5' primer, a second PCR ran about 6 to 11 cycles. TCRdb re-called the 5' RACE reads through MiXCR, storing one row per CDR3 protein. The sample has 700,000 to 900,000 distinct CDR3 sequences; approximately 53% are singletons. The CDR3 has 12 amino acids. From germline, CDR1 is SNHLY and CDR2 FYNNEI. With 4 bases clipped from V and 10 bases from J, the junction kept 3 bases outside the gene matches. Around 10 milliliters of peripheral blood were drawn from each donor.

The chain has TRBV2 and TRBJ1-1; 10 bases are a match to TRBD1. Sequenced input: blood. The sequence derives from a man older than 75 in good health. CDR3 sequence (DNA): TGTGCCAGCAGTGTAGACAGGGGGCTAGCTTTCTTT. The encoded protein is CASSVDRGLAFF. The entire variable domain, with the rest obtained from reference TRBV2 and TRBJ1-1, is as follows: EPEVTQTPSHQVTQMGQEVILRCVPISNHLYFYWYRQILGQKVEFLVSFYNNEISEKSEIFDDQFSVERPDGSNFTLKIRSTKLEDSAMYFCASSVDRGLAFFGQGTRLTVV.